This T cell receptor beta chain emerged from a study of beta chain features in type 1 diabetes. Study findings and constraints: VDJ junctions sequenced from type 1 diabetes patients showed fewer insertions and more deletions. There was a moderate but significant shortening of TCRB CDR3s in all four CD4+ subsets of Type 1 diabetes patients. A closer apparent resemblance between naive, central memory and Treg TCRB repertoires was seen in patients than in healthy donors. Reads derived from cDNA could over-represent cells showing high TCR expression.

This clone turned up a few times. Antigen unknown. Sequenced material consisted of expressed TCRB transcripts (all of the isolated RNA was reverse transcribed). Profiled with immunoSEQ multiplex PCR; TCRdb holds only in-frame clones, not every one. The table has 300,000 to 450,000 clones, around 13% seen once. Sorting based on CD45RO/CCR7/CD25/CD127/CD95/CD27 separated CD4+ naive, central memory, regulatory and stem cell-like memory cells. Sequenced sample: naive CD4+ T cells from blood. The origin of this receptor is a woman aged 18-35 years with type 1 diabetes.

This CDR3 reads CAWARTVWDRGSGVYGYTF. The CDR3 region has the DNA TGTGCCTGGGCTCGAACTGTCTGGGACAGGGGAAGTGGGGTCTATGGCTACACCTTC. The V and J genes are TRBV30 and TRBJ1-2; TRBD1 aligns across 10 bases. CDR1 is GTSNPN and CDR2 is SVGIG in the germline V gene (reference sequence). This CDR3 contains 19 residues. V shed 5 bases, J shed 4 bases, and the junction held 22 bases outside the gene matches. Combining the CDR3 with reference TRBV30 and TRBJ1-2 gives the whole variable domain SQTIHQWPATLVQPVGSPLSLECTVEGTSNPNLYWYRQAAGRGLQLLFYSVGIGQISSEVPQNLSASRPQDRQFILSSKKLLLSDSGFYLCAWARTVWDRGSGVYGYTFGSGTRLTVV.